This T cell receptor (beta chain) was captured in a study of OX40 agonist ivuxolimab in advanced cancers. Sequencing was performed with immunoSEQ multiplex PCR; in TCRdb, only in-frame clones are kept and a portion is missing. The table has 45,000 to 60,000 clones, approximately 87% seen once. With V trimmed by 4 bases and J by 0 bases, 14 bases remained unmatched. The CDR3 sequence is 18 residues long. The germline CDR1 and CDR2 sequences are SGHAT and FQNNGV. Source: CD4+ or CD8+ T cells sorted from blood, taken in a trial of the OX40 agonist ivuxolimab. The source of this sequence is an adult with an advanced solid tumor such as melanoma, head and neck, liver or kidney cancer. The chain couples TRBV11-2 to TRBJ1-1; 7 positions agree with TRBD1. The CDR3 bases are TGTGCCAGCAGCTCCAAGGGACAGCTCTCAAACATGAACACTGAAGCTTTCTTT. Protein sequence: CASSSKGQLSNMNTEAFF.